Detailed here is one TCR beta chain. The antigen is not known. CDR1 is SGHTA and CDR2 is FQGTGA in the germline V gene. The CDR3 spans 17 residues. Trimming removed 5 bases at V and 2 bases at J, with 21 bases between. Healthy bone marrow donors formed the donor group. Primers for the PCR totalled 60 Vbeta and 13 Jbeta. Clones were read by immunoSEQ multiplex PCR, and TCRdb kept only the in-frame ones, dropping some. The table shows more than 95,000 clones, with 75% to 85% occurring only once. These data belong to a study of cytomegalovirus exposure and HLA in healthy donors. Study results and limitations: Looking again later, the authors saw that most CMV-associated TCR beta chains seemed HLA-restricted. Among the most significant clusters, several appeared linked to common viral pathogens in a later analysis.

This sequence joins TRBV7-3 and TRBJ2-5, with D maybe TRBD1 (5 bases). The source of this sequence is a woman between 18 and 29 years old in good health and CMV-seropositive. The sample was PBMCs. The CDR3 sequence is CASSPRSPQGPQETQYF. The CDR3 DNA reads as TGTGCCAGCAGCCCGAGATCGCCCCAGGGTCCACAAGAGACCCAGTACTTC.